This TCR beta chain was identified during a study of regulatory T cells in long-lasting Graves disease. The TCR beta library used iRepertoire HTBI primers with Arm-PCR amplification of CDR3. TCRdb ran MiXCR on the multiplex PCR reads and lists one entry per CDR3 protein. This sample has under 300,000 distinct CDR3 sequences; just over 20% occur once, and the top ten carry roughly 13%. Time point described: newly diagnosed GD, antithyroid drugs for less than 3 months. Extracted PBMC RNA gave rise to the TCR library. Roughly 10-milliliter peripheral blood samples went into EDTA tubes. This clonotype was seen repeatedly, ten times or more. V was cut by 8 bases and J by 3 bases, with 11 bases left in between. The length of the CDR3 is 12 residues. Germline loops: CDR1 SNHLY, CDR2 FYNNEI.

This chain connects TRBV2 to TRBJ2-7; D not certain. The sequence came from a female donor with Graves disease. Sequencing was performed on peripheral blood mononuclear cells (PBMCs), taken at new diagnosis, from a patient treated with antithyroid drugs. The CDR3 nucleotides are TGTGCCAGCCACACGCCCGGCTACGAGCAGTACTTC. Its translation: CASHTPGYEQYF.